The 20 T cell receptor beta chains presented below share a single source sample, sequenced in a study of blood T cell repertoires in COVID-19. The method was immunoSEQ multiplex PCR; TCRdb's version includes in-frame clones alone and lacks a portion of them. The repertoire holds about 300,000 clones, with 85% to 90% as singletons. Specimen: PBMCs or T cells enriched from blood (not recorded which). These receptor sequences come from a man aged 30 to 45 who had recovered from COVID-19.

The chain recombines TRBV4-1 with TRBJ2-1, with D perhaps TRBD2 (6 bases). Germline values: CDR1 MGHRA, CDR2 YSYEKL. Trimming cost V 8 bases and J 0 bases, with 14 bases left between them. The CDR3 has 15 amino acids. DNA of the CDR3: TGCGCCAGCCTAGGGAGCGGGTCCTCCTACAATGAGCAGTTCTTC. This gives the protein CASLGSGSSYNEQFF.

The chain couples TRBV18 to TRBJ2-1, with D perhaps matching TRBD1 (6 bases). This CDR3 is 15 amino acids long. CDR1 KGHSH and CDR2 LQKENI come from the germline V gene. V shed 6 bases and J shed 0 bases, with 12 bases lying between them. In DNA form, the CDR3 reads TGTGCCAGCTCCGAACTCAGGGGCTCCTACAATGAGCAGTTCTTC. Translated: CASSELRGSYNEQFF. Drawing the rest from reference TRBV18 and TRBJ2-1, the complete variable domain is NAGVMQNPRHLVRRRGQEARLRCSPMKGHSHVYWYRQLPEEGLKFMVYLQKENIIDESGMPKERFSAEFPKEGPSILRIQQVVRGDSAAYFCASSELRGSYNEQFFGPGTRLTVL.

This chain uses TRBV5-1 with TRBJ2-7; 14 positions agree with TRBD2. The ends lost 3 bases at V and 3 bases at J; junction bases unmatched: 11. The CDR3 has 18 amino acids. Germline CDR1 reads SGHRS; CDR2 reads YFSETQ. CDR3 in amino acids: CASSSYRRLAGGDYEQYF. CDR3 bases: TGCGCCAGCAGCTCCTACCGGAGACTAGCGGGGGGGGACTACGAGCAGTACTTC.

This clone showed up just once. The chain's CDR3 is CASSTRDRRYQPQHF. As DNA, the CDR3 is TGCGCCAGCAGTACTAGGGACAGGAGGTATCAGCCCCAGCATTTT. This chain links TRBV10-1 with TRBJ1-5; 8 positions match TRBD1. The germline CDR1 and CDR2 sequences are WNHNN and SYGVQD (reference sequence). CDR3 length: 15 amino acids. Trimming took 5 bases from V and 5 from J; bases not matched to a gene: 8.

V usage is TRBV19 and J usage is TRBJ1-2, with 9 bases that match TRBD1. Trimming at V came to 3 bases and at J to 5 bases, leaving 4 bases not matched to a gene. CDR1 is LNHDA, CDR2 SQIVND, per germline (reference sequence). The CDR3 runs 14 residues. CDR3 region: CASSIRGQGYGYTF. For the CDR3, the DNA is TGTGCCAGTAGTATTCGGGGACAGGGTTATGGCTACACCTTC.

J is TRBJ2-3 and V is TRBV4-1; TRBD2 is a possible D gene (7 bases). Germline V gene data show CDR1 as MGHRA and CDR2 as YSYEKL. The CDR3 contains 16 residues. V was cut by 5 bases and J by 1 base, with 16 bases left in between. The CDR3 is CASSVTGGRGTDTQYF. CDR3 DNA: TGCGCCAGCAGCGTGACGGGGGGCAGGGGCACAGATACGCAGTATTTT.

The rearrangement links TRBV7-9 to TRBJ2-7, with a tentative D call TRBD2 (6 bases). This CDR3 comprises 16 residues. Trimming removed 1 base from V and 3 bases from J, with 16 bases in between. Germline CDR1 is SEHNR and CDR2 is FQNEAQ (reference sequence). The CDR3 region is CASSLVVRGLYYEQYF. As DNA, the CDR3 is TGTGCCAGCAGCTTAGTGGTGCGGGGCCTCTACTACGAGCAGTACTTC.

This clone was picked up one time. The chain carries TRBV7-2 and TRBJ1-2; no firm D call. The germline V and J ends were trimmed by 1 base and 4 bases, with 10 bases remaining between them. The CDR3 has 14 amino acids. Germline V gene data show CDR1 as SGHTA and CDR2 as FQGNSA. The CDR3 is CASSLEAGLYGYTF. The CDR3 region has the DNA TGTGCCAGCAGCTTAGAGGCAGGTCTCTATGGCTACACCTTC.

The chain joins TRBV29-1 to TRBJ2-3, with a weak D call TRBD2 (6 bases). This CDR3 comprises 14 residues. Germline CDR1 SQVTM, CDR2 ANQGSEA. The ends were cut back, 7 bases at V and 7 bases at J, with 21 bases in the middle. Here the CDR3 DNA reads TGCAGCGCCTCCCCAGGGACTCCACAAAATACGCAGTATTTT. Protein sequence: CSASPGTPQNTQYF.

The chain has TRBV29-1 and TRBJ1-5, with 7 bases lining up with TRBD1. Trimming at V came to 6 bases and at J to 4 bases, leaving 3 bases not matched to a gene. This CDR3 contains 12 residues. CDR1 is SQVTM, CDR2 ANQGSEA, per germline. The DNA for the CDR3 is TGCAGCGTACAACAGGGGAATCAGCCCCAGCATTTT. Translated: CSVQQGNQPQHF.

The chain is built from TRBV11-2 and TRBJ1-2; D is perhaps TRBD1 (6 bases). CDR1 and CDR2 from the germline V gene are SGHAT and FQNNGV. CDR3 length: 14 residues. V lost 3 bases and J 2 bases, leaving 10 bases between the germline ends. DNA for the CDR3: TGTGCCAGCAGCTTGGGCGGACAGAACTATGGCTACACCTTC. Its translation: CASSLGGQNYGYTF.

CDR3: CASRNRLVSNQPQHF. The CDR3 region has the DNA TGTGCCAGCAGGAATAGACTGGTTAGCAATCAGCCCCAGCATTTT. The chain carries TRBV6-5 and TRBJ1-5; D call uncertain. In germline, CDR1 is MNHEY, CDR2 SVGAGI. The CDR3 has 15 residues. Trimming cost V 6 bases and J 0 bases, with 12 bases left between them.

This sequence joins TRBV4-1 and TRBJ2-7; 11 bases are shared with TRBD2. The trim removed 6 bases at V and 2 bases at J, leaving 9 bases unmatched. This CDR3 contains 16 residues. CDR1 is MGHRA and CDR2 is YSYEKL in the germline V gene. The CDR3 here is CASSPLAGGLPYEQYF. DNA of the CDR3: TGCGCCAGCAGTCCTTTAGCGGGAGGGCTTCCCTACGAGCAGTACTTC.

Regarding this clone: An end of the junction differs from the germline gene, which may be a read error. V gene TRBV5-8 combines with J gene TRBJ1-5; 7 positions match TRBD1. Germline CDR1 is SGHTS and CDR2 is YDEGEE. The CDR3 has 15 residues. CDR3 DNA: TGTGCCAGCACCTTGAGACAGGGTTTCGATCAGCCCCAGCATTTT. Translating it yields CASTLRQGFDQPQHF.

This chain uses TRBV4-1 with TRBJ1-2; TRBD1 agrees at 7 bases. V was pared by 3 bases and J by 5 bases, with 9 bases of the junction left unmatched. CDR3 length: 15 amino acids. The germline V gene encodes CDR1 MGHRA and CDR2 YSYEKL. This chain's CDR3 is CASSHPLATGYGYTF. DNA for the CDR3: TGCGCCAGCAGCCACCCCCTCGCGACAGGGTATGGCTACACCTTC.

This chain joins TRBV18 and TRBJ2-5; perhaps TRBD2 as D (5 bases). The CDR3 has 13 amino acids. V was shortened by 5 bases and J by 0 bases, with 7 bases between the two germline ends. Germline values: CDR1 KGHSH, CDR2 LQKENI. The CDR3 is CASSRRNQETQYF. CDR3 in DNA: TGTGCCAGCTCAAGGAGGAACCAAGAGACCCAGTACTTC.

The table lists this clone with a few counts. The CDR3 DNA reads TGTGCCAGCATCCAGGGGATGAACACTGAAGCTTTCTTT. Translated: CASIQGMNTEAFF. The chain recombines TRBV25-1 with TRBJ1-1; maybe TRBD1 (6 bases). With 7 bases removed from V and 0 bases from J, the gap between germline ends came to 9 bases. This CDR3 comprises 13 residues. Germline V gives CDR1 MGHDK, CDR2 SYGVNS. The full variable domain, in which reference TRBV25-1 and TRBJ1-1 provide the parts outside the CDR3, is EADIYQTPRYLVIGTGKKITLECSQTMGHDKMYWYQQDPGMELHLIHYSYGVNSTEKGDLSSESTVSRIRTEHFPLTLESARPSHTSQYLCASIQGMNTEAFFGQGTRLTVV.

This clone was seen a few times. The chain couples TRBV4-2 to TRBJ2-3; 13 bases align to TRBD2. Trimming cost V 4 bases and J 2 bases; bases outside gene matches: 3. Germline loops: CDR1 LGHNA, CDR2 YNFKEQ. The CDR3 runs 16 residues. DNA for the CDR3: TGTGCCAGCAGCCGGGGACTAGCGGGGAACACAGATACGCAGTATTTT. Translated, it gives CASSRGLAGNTDTQYF.

This chain links TRBV5-1 with TRBJ2-7, with TRBD2 identical over 9 bases. Unmatched junction bases numbered 7, after V lost 10 bases and J lost 5 bases. CDR3 length: 12 residues. The germline V gene encodes CDR1 SGHRS and CDR2 YFSETQ. The CDR3 reads CACGREGNEQYF. As DNA, the CDR3 is TGCGCCTGCGGGCGGGAGGGTAACGAGCAGTACTTC.

The chain joins TRBV29-1 to TRBJ1-1, with a tentative D call TRBD1 (6 bases). CDR1 SQVTM and CDR2 ANQGSEA come from the germline V gene. This CDR3 contains 15 residues. The V end lost 3 bases, the J end lost 5 bases, and 19 bases lay between the germline ends. This CDR3 reads CSVDTGQKVVTEAFF. DNA of the CDR3: TGCAGCGTTGACACAGGACAGAAAGTTGTAACTGAAGCTTTCTTT.